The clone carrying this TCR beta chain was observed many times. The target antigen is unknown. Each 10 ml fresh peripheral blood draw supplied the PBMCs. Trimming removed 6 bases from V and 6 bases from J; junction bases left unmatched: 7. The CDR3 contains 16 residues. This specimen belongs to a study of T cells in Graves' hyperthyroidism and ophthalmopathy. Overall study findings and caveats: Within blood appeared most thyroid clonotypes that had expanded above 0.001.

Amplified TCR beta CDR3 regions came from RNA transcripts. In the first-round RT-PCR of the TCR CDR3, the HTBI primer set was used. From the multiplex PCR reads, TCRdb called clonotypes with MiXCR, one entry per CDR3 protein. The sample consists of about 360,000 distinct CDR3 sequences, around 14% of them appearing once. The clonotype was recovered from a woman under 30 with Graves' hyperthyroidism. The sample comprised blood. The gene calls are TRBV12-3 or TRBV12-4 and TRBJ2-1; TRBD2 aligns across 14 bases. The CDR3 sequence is CASSSLTSGRGNEQFF. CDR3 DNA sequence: TGTGCCAGCAGCTCTCTGACTAGCGGGAGGGGCAATGAGCAGTTCTTC.